This TCR beta chain comes out of a study of T cells in Graves' hyperthyroidism and ophthalmopathy. Between the trimmed V and J ends, which lost 5 bases and 3 bases, there was a span of 1 base. The CDR3 length is 10 residues. CDR1 and CDR2 from the germline V gene are SEHNR and FQNEAQ (reference sequence). This clonotype was counted a few times. Amplification yielded TCR beta CDR3 regions, with RNA transcripts as the source. HTBI primers were the set used in a first-round RT-PCR of the TCR CDR3. TCRdb re-analysed the multiplex PCR reads in MiXCR, keeping a single row per CDR3 protein. The table includes some 720,000 distinct CDR3 sequences, about 17% detected once.

Sequencing was done on a sample of blood. The receptor comes from a man aged 18 to 35 with Graves' hyperthyroidism. The rearrangement uses TRBV7-9 and TRBJ1-1; D not resolved. CDR3 DNA: TGTGCCAGCAGCCACACTGAAGCTTTCTTT. The encoded protein is CASSHTEAFF.